This TCR beta chain emerged from a study of regulatory and conventional T cells in RAG deficiency. Blood CD4+ CD25-high CD127-low regulatory T cells supplied the genomic DNA template. Concerning this clone itself: Its antigen is undetermined.

Measured with immunoSEQ multiplex PCR; TCRdb has only the in-frame clones, and not every one. This table holds under 30,000 clones, just over 90% found once. The germline gives CDR1 SEHNR, CDR2 FQNEAQ (reference sequence). The germline V and J ends were trimmed by 7 bases and 6 bases, with 32 bases remaining between them. CDR3 length: 19 residues. Whole-study results and caveats: Omenn CD25-high CD127-low cells may be activated cells, not true Tregs. Compared with controls, unique Treg TCR beta sequences dropped roughly 96-fold in Omenn syndrome and CID/AS. Omenn patients showed >80% Treg-Tconv overlap and shorter CDR3 lengths.

The data also belong to a second study, concerning regulatory T cells. That work contributes: Primers: 52 TRBV forward and 13 TRBJ reverse. Skewed V and J usage and few unique V-J pairs marked patient repertoires, most in Tregs.

The sequence came from a human donor in good health. The sample taken for sequencing was Tregs sorted from blood. The chain is built from TRBV7-9 and TRBJ2-3; D possibly matches TRBD1 or TRBD2 (5 bases each). The CDR3 DNA is TGTGCCAGCACCACACGGCTGGGGGATCCTTCTCTCGGTTGGGATACGCAGTATTTT. It is translated as CASTTRLGDPSLGWDTQYF.